This TCR beta chain is from a study of blood T cell repertoires in COVID-19. About the research overall: Acute and convalescent COVID-19 samples came from the United States, Italy and Spain.

This clone occurred a few times. In the source study's methods: Scientists estimated how many nucleated cells there were by amplifying reference gene primers. Data came from immunoSEQ multiplex PCR; TCRdb stores just in-frame clones and leaves some out. Clone size and V and J calls were adopted from that table, with D and trimming inferred from the DNA. The sample lists under 100,000 clones, roughly 80% occurring once. The CDR3 consists of 14 residues. The J segment lost 2 bases and the V segment lost 0 bases, leaving 1 base of the junction unmatched. Germline lookup yields CDR1 SGHDN and CDR2 FVKESK.

The chain links TRBV14 to TRBJ2-7, with 7 nucleotides matching TRBD2. The source is a man aged 50-60 years with acute or convalescent COVID-19. Sequenced material: peripheral blood. The DNA of the CDR3 is TGTGCCAGCAGCCAAGATCGGGGGGCCTACGAGCAGTACTTC. Translated: CASSQDRGAYEQYF.